The 18 T cell receptor beta chains given below trace back to one sample, sequenced in a study of early stage breast cancer tumors. Only in-frame clones appear in the TCRdb table, and some are missing; sequencing was by immunoSEQ multiplex PCR. The data hold 30,000 to 35,000 clones, with roughly four fifths observed a single time. The sample was blood. The receptors derive from a person aged 35 to 50 with breast cancer.

This clone is judged medium-sized. The V and J genes are TRBV7-8 and TRBJ1-2; weak D call: TRBD1 (6 bases). The germline V and J ends were trimmed by 4 bases and 3 bases, with 21 bases remaining between them. Germline CDR1 SGHVS, CDR2 FQNEAQ. This CDR3 has 17 amino acids. The CDR3 spells CASSSRIKYRADYGYTF. The CDR3 DNA is TGTGCCAGCAGCTCCCGGATAAAATACAGGGCGGACTATGGCTACACCTTC.

The rearrangement uses TRBV12-2 and TRBJ2-4. TRBV12-2 counts as a pseudogene. The CDR3 has 14 amino acids. In DNA form, the CDR3 reads TGTGCAAGTCGCTTAGGGATAGCCAAAAACATTCAGTACTTC. Protein product: CASRLGIAKNIQYF.

V and J are TRBV28 and TRBJ2-5; the match to TRBD2 covers 7 bases. With V trimmed by 4 bases and J by 7 bases, 6 bases remained unmatched. Germline CDR1 and CDR2: MDHEN and SYDVKM. The CDR3 runs to 13 residues. CDR3 bases: TGTGCCAGCAGTTACCTGGGAGGGCCGACCCAGTACTTC. Translation gives CASSYLGGPTQYF.

The genes are TRBV7-7 and TRBJ1-1; D remains unclear. V lost 5 bases to trimming and J lost 1 base, with 8 bases between them. From germline, CDR1 is SSHAT and CDR2 FNYEAQ (reference sequence). This CDR3 is built from 13 residues. The CDR3 DNA is TGTGCCAGCAGCATCGCAGAGAACACTGAAGCTTTCTTT. As protein: CASSIAENTEAFF.

The chain joins TRBV2 to TRBJ2-3, with TRBD2 matching 11 bases. CDR3 length: 14 residues. Trimming took 3 bases from V and 6 from J; bases not matched to a gene: 2. In germline, CDR1 is SNHLY, CDR2 FYNNEI. In DNA, the CDR3 is TGTGCCAGCAGTGATACTAGCGGGAGCGATACGCAGTATTTT. It is translated as CASSDTSGSDTQYF.

The chain links TRBV9 to TRBJ2-3; 8 bases are shared with TRBD2. Germline CDR1 and CDR2: SGDLS and YYNGEE. The CDR3 runs to 16 residues. J lost 5 bases, V lost 7 bases, and 15 bases had no gene match. Here the CDR3 reads CASLRGAGGRIDTQYF. The CDR3 nucleotides are TGTGCCAGCCTGAGGGGGGCGGGAGGAAGGATAGATACGCAGTATTTT.

The chain uses TRBV7-2 and TRBJ2-3, with a tentative D call TRBD2 (5 bases). With 2 bases removed from V and 4 bases from J, the gap between germline ends came to 16 bases. CDR3 length: 16 amino acids. From germline, CDR1 is SGHTA and CDR2 FQGNSA. The CDR3 DNA reads as TGTGCCAGCAGCTTAATGGCGGGCTCCGGCGCAGATACGCAGTATTTT. Protein product: CASSLMAGSGADTQYF.

J is TRBJ1-1 and V is TRBV7-8; maybe TRBD1 (5 bases). Germline CDR1 reads SGHVS; CDR2 reads FQNEAQ. The CDR3 runs 13 residues. V was shortened by 8 bases and J by 0 bases, with 10 bases between the two germline ends. CDR3 DNA sequence: TGTGCCAGCCGCCGGGGGGTGAACACTGAAGCTTTCTTT. This codes for CASRRGVNTEAFF.

This chain links TRBV27 with TRBJ2-7, with TRBD2 identical over 14 bases. The J segment lost 6 bases and the V segment lost 6 bases, leaving 10 bases of the junction unmatched. The germline V gene has CDR1 MNHEY and CDR2 SMNVEV (reference sequence). There are 16 residues in the CDR3. The CDR3 DNA reads TGTGCCAGCAGGCCCGGGACTAGCGGGAGATTAGGCGAGCAGTACTTC. It translates to CASRPGTSGRLGEQYF.

This chain connects TRBV19 to TRBJ2-5; D remains unclear. The CDR3 runs to 14 residues. Germline CDR1 and CDR2: LNHDA and SQIVND (reference sequence). Trimming cost V 0 bases and J 0 bases, with 5 bases left between them. The CDR3 is CASSIDQDQETQYF. The CDR3 coding sequence is TGTGCCAGTAGTATAGATCAGGACCAAGAGACCCAGTACTTC.

The genes are TRBV5-5 and TRBJ1-1; 8 nucleotides agree with TRBD1. Germline V gene sequence: CDR1 SGHKS, CDR2 YYEKEE (reference sequence). V lost 9 bases to trimming and J lost 8 bases; unmatched junction nucleotides: 6. The CDR3 consists of 11 residues. The CDR3 sequence: CATGTGTEAFF. CDR3 bases: TGTGCCACCGGGACAGGTACCGAAGCTTTCTTT. Complete variable domain (other parts from reference TRBV5-5 and TRBJ1-1): DAGVTQSPTHLIKTRGQQVTLRCSPISGHKSVSWYQQVLGQGPQFIFQYYEKEERGRGNFPDRFSARQFPNYSSELNVNALLLGDSALYLCATGTGTEAFFGQGTRLTVV.

The V call is TRBV28, the J call TRBJ2-5; 11 positions agree with TRBD1. The CDR3 spans 13 residues. V was pared by 6 bases and J by 5 bases, with 2 bases of the junction left unmatched. Germline V lookup: CDR1 MDHEN, CDR2 SYDVKM. The CDR3 DNA reads TGTGCCAGCAGCTGGACAGGGGGCGAGACCCAGTACTTC. Its protein is CASSWTGGETQYF.

As regards this clone: One junction end disagrees with the germline gene, perhaps due to a read error. The J gene is TRBJ1-1, the V gene TRBV9, with D perhaps TRBD1 (6 bases). Looked up from germline, CDR1 is SGDLS and CDR2 is YYNGEE. The CDR3 spans 15 residues. Here the CDR3 DNA reads TGTGCCAGCAGCCGTCGGGGGAGGGGGAACACTGGAGCTTTCTTT. Its translation: CASSRRGRGNTGAFF. Complete variable domain (other parts from reference TRBV9 and TRBJ1-1): DSGVTQTPKHLITATGQRVTLRCSPRSGDLSVYWYQQSLDQGLQFLIQYYNGEERAKGNILERFSAQQFPDLHSELNLSSLELGDSALYFCASSRRGRGNTGAFFGQGTRLTVV.

V usage is TRBV21-1 and J usage is TRBJ1-5. TRBV21-1 is deemed a pseudogene. The CDR3 is 16 residues long. CDR3 sequence: CASSKGSNRRNQPQHF. DNA of the CDR3: TGTGCCAGCAGCAAAGGATCGAACAGGAGGAATCAGCCCCAGCATTTT.

The table lists this clone with a count of one. The chain combines TRBV7-2 with TRBJ2-2; 9 nucleotides line up with TRBD2. CDR1 is SGHTA and CDR2 is FQGNSA in the germline V gene. After removal of 0 bases from V and 5 bases from J, the junction contained 7 bases not matched to a gene. CDR3 length: 17 residues. DNA for the CDR3: TGTGCCAGCAGCTTAGCGCGGGCGGGAGGGTGGACCGGGGAGCTGTTTTTT. Protein: CASSLARAGGWTGELFF.

This clone has just one count. The chain couples TRBV11-3 to TRBJ2-2; the D is unclear. Trimming took off 11 bases at V and 3 bases at J, with 16 bases between the two ends. Per the germline V gene, CDR1 is SGHNT and CDR2 is YENEEA. This CDR3 spans 14 amino acids. In DNA form, the CDR3 reads TGTGCCTGCAATCCTATCCGCGACACCGGGGAGCTGTTTTTT. It codes for CACNPIRDTGELFF. Full variable domain (missing parts from reference TRBV11-3 and TRBJ2-2): EAGVVQSPRYKIIEKKQPVAFWCNPISGHNTLYWYLQNLGQGPELLIRYENEEAVDDSQLPKDRFSAERLKGVDSTLKIQPAELGDSAVYLCACNPIRDTGELFFGEGSRLTVL.

The chain uses TRBV7-8 and TRBJ2-5; tentative D call: TRBD2 (5 bases). Germline V gene sequence: CDR1 SGHVS, CDR2 FQNEAQ. Trimming left V 1 base short and J 5 bases short, with 14 bases between. The CDR3 is 15 amino acids. The CDR3 loop is CASSLGTVGSETQYF. Written as DNA, the CDR3 is TGTGCCAGCAGCTTAGGGACTGTTGGCTCCGAGACCCAGTACTTC. Complete variable domain (other parts from reference TRBV7-8 and TRBJ2-5): GAGVSQSPRYKVAKRGQDVALRCDPISGHVSLFWYQQALGQGPEFLTYFQNEAQLDKSGLPSDRFFAERPEGSVSTLKIQRTQQEDSAVYLCASSLGTVGSETQYFGPGTRLLVL.

V usage is TRBV7-9 and J usage is TRBJ2-1; D tentatively reads TRBD1 or TRBD2 (5 bases each). Trimming took off 5 bases at V and 10 bases at J, with 15 bases between the two ends. The CDR3 has 13 residues. Germline V gives CDR1 SEHNR, CDR2 FQNEAQ (reference sequence). The DNA for the CDR3 is TGTGCCAGCAGCCGCGAGGGGCGAGGGGAGCAGTTCTTC. Its translation is CASSREGRGEQFF.